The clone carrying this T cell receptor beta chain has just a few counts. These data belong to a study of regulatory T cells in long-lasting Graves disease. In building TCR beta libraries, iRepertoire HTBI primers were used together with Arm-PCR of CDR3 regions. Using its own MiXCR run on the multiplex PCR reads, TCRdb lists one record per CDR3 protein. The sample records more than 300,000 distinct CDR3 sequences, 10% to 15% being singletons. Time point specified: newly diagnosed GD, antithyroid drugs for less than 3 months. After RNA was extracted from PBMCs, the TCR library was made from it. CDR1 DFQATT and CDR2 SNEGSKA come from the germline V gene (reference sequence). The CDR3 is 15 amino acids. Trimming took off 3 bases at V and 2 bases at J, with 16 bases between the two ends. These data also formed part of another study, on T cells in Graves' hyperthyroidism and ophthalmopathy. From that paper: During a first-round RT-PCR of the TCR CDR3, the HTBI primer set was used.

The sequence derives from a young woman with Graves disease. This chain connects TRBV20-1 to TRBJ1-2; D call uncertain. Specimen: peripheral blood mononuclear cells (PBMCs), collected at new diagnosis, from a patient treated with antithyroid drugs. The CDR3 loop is CSASLQGRSNYGYTF. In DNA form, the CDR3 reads TGCAGTGCTAGCCTTCAAGGACGGTCAAACTATGGCTACACCTTC.